This note documents a single T cell receptor (beta chain) sequence. No antigen is known for it. The sample belongs to a study of long-term antiretroviral therapy in people with HIV. Findings and caveats of the study: After ART, diversity increased yet remained lower than transplant donor controls. The clones with expansion before ART were dominant in the repertoire at all time points.

Trimming pared 6 bases from V and 2 bases from J, leaving 10 bases between. CDR1 and CDR2 (germline): ENHRY, SYGVKD. The CDR3 spans 13 residues. The assay used was immunoSEQ (version v3.0), run at survey level. Assay used: immunoSEQ multiplex PCR; TCRdb lists only in-frame clones, some missing. The sample holds some 11,000 clones, under 85% seen once. This receptor was identified in a man aged 35 to 55 with HIV. The chain employs TRBV10-3 and TRBJ2-5; D could derive from TRBD1 or TRBD2 (5 bases each). Sequences were derived from unsorted PBMCs, sampled 3.4 years after starting antiretroviral therapy. The DNA for the CDR3 is TGTGCCATCAGACCCGGGGCTCAAGAGACCCAGTACTTC. It yields the protein CAIRPGAQETQYF.